Below are 4 T cell receptor beta chains sequenced from a single sample in a study of response to subunit inactivated influenza vaccine. TCRdb called the RT-PCR reads again in MiXCR, with one record for every CDR3 protein. The table lists more than 200,000 distinct CDR3 sequences, 9% to 15% of them singletons. The sample was non-naive T cells sorted from PBMCs, taken roughly 2 weeks before vaccination. These receptors originate from a middle-aged man who received an inactivated influenza vaccine.

This clonotype was seen more than once but under ten times. The gene calls are TRBV12-3 or TRBV12-4 and TRBJ1-3; D gene ambiguous. Trimming took off 3 bases at V and 0 bases at J, with 3 bases between the two ends. This CDR3 has 13 amino acids. In DNA, the CDR3 is TGTGCCAGCAGTTTCTACTCTGGAAACACCATATATTTT. Encoded protein: CASSFYSGNTIYF.

This clonotype was seen ten or more times. The chain links TRBV11-2 to TRBJ2-5; TRBD1 agrees at 10 bases. CDR1 and CDR2 from the germline V gene are SGHAT and FQNNGV. The CDR3 sequence is 17 residues long. With 3 bases clipped from V and 1 base from J, the junction kept 8 bases outside the gene matches. CDR3 bases: TGTGCCAGCAGCTTCAACCGGGACAGGGGATTCCAAGAGACCCAGTACTTC. Its protein product is CASSFNRDRGFQETQYF.

This clonotype appeared a single time. The chain links TRBV3-1 to TRBJ1-2, with 8 bases lining up with TRBD1. The CDR3 has 14 amino acids. Germline-derived CDR1 and CDR2 are LGHDT and YNNKEL (reference sequence). Unmatched junction bases numbered 10, after V lost 5 bases and J lost 8 bases. DNA for the CDR3: TGTGCCAGCAGCGTGGACAGGGACAAGGCGGGCTACACCTTC. Protein sequence: CASSVDRDKAGYTF.

The rearrangement joins TRBV20-1 to TRBJ1-3, with D uncertain. In germline, CDR1 is DFQATT, CDR2 SNEGSKA (reference sequence). With 6 bases removed from V and 2 bases from J, the gap between germline ends came to 8 bases. CDR3 length equals 12 residues. As DNA, the CDR3 is TGCAGTGCAGCGACGGCTGGAAACACCATATATTTT. Its protein product is CSAATAGNTIYF.